These T cell receptor beta chains were read from a single sample in a study of CD8 T cells in ankylosing spondylitis. One entry per CDR3 protein, called by TCRdb with MiXCR from the 5' RACE reads. The data hold about 310,000 distinct CDR3 sequences, with 20% observed a single time. Sequencing used blood, either unsorted or a sorted T cell fraction (not recorded which). The receptors come from a female donor with ankylosing spondylitis or in good health (not recorded which). CDR3s include the opening cysteine and the closing phenylalanine or tryptophan. A D gene is named only where the DNA matches it firmly. Not all rows give a size; the values are once, few, many and, for expanded clones, a class.

j_call clone_size cdr3_length d_call v_call cdr3_nt cdr3_aa
TRBJ2-2 few 11 NA TRBV30 TGTGCCTGGGCTCGGGCCGGGGAGCTGTTTTTT CAWARAGELFF
TRBJ2-5 NA 16 TRBD2 TRBV5-4 TGTGCCAGCAGCTTGGAGAGGGCTAGCGGGCGGGAGACCCAGTACTTC CASSLERASGRETQYF
TRBJ2-3 few 15 NA TRBV5-1 TGCGCCAGCAGCCAGCAGGGAACGGGCACAGATACGCAGTATTTT CASSQQGTGTDTQYF
TRBJ2-7 many 12 NA TRBV5-1 TGCGCCAGCAGCCCGGGGACGTACGAGCAGTACTTC CASSPGTYEQYF
TRBJ1-2 NA 12 TRBD1 TRBV29-1 TGCAGCGTTGAGACAGGGACAAATGGCTACACCTTC CSVETGTNGYTF
TRBJ2-5 few 14 NA TRBV6-5 TGTGCCAGCAGTTACTCGGCTGGCCAAGAGACCCAGTACTTC CASSYSAGQETQYF
TRBJ2-2 few 16 NA TRBV6-5 TGTGCCAGCCGACCGCTCGCCGAGGACTACACCGGGGAGCTGTTTTTT CASRPLAEDYTGELFF
TRBJ1-1 few 13 NA TRBV15 TGTGCCCTGCGGACGGGGGGCAACACTGAAGCTTTCTTT CALRTGGNTEAFF
TRBJ1-3 few 15 TRBD1 TRBV20-1 TGCAGTGCTAGAGGCGAGGGGGCCAAAGTAAACACCATATATTTT CSARGEGAKVNTIYF
TRBJ2-6 NA 18 TRBD1 TRBV5-8 TGTGCCAGCAGCTTGGGACAGGGTGGTGCCTCTGGGGCCAACGTCCTGACTTTC CASSLGQGGASGANVLTF
TRBJ2-1 few 15 NA TRBV6-2/TRBV6-3 TGTGCCAGCAGTCACCCGAGGAGCGGCTACAATGAGCAGTTCTTC CASSHPRSGYNEQFF
TRBJ1-1 few 15 NA TRBV6-5 TGTGCCAGCAGTTACTCGGGCAGCCAGAACACTGAAGCTTTCTTT CASSYSGSQNTEAFF
TRBJ2-3 NA 14 NA TRBV29-1 TGCAGCGTGGCTCCGGGACAAAGAGGAGATACGCAGTATTTT CSVAPGQRGDTQYF
TRBJ2-3 few 13 NA TRBV29-1 TGCAGCGTTTACGGGAGATACACAGATACGCAGTATTTT CSVYGRYTDTQYF
TRBJ2-3 many 15 NA TRBV4-3 TGCGCCAGCAGCCAAGATACCGGGAGTACAGATACGCAGTATTTT CASSQDTGSTDTQYF
TRBJ1-2 NA 13 TRBD1 TRBV29-1 TGCAGCGCTGGACAGGGGGCAAGCTATGGCTACACCTTC CSAGQGASYGYTF